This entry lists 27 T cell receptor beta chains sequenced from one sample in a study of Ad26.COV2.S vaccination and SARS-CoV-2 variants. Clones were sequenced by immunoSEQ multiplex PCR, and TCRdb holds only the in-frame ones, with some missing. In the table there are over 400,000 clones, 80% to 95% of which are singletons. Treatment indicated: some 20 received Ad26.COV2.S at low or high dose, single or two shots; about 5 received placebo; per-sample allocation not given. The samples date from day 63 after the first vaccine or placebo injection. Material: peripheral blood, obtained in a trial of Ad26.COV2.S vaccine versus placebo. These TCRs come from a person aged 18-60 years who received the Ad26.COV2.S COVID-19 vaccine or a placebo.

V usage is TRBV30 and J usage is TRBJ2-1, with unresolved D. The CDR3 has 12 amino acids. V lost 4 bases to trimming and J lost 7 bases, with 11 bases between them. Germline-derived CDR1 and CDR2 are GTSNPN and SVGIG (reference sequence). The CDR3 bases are TGTGCCTGGAAGTCAGCGCTGAATGAGCAGTTCTTC. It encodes CAWKSALNEQFF.

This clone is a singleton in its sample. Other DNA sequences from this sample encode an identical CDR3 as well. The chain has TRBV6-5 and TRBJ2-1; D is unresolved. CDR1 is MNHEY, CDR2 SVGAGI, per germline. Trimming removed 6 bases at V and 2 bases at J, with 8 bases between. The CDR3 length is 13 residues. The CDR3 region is CASSRGPYNEQFF. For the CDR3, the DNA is TGTGCCAGCAGCCGAGGACCCTACAATGAGCAGTTCTTC.

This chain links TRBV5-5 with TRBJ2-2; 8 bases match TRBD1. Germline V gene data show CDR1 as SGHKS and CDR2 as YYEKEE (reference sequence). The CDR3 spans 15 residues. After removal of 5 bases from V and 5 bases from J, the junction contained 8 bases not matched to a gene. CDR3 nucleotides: TGTGCCAGCAGTTTTACAGGGGGTCGAACCGGGGAGCTGTTTTTT. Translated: CASSFTGGRTGELFF.

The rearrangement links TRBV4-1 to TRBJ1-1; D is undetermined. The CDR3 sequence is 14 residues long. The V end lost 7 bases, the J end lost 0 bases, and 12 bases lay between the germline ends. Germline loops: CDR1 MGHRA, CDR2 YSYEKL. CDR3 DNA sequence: TGCGCCAGCACCCCTCCCCGATTGAACACTGAAGCTTTCTTT. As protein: CASTPPRLNTEAFF.

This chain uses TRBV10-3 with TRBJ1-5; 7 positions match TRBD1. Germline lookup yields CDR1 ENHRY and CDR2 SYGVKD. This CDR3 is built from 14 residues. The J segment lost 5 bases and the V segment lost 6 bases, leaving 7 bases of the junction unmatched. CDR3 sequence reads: CAISQDRTDQPQHF. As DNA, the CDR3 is TGTGCCATCAGCCAGGACAGGACCGATCAGCCCCAGCATTTT.

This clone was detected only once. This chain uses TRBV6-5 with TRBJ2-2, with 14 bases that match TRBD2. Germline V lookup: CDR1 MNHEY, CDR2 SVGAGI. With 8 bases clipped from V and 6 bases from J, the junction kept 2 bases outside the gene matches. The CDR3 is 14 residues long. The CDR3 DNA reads TGTGCCAGCGGGACTAGCGGGAGCGCCGGGGAGCTGTTTTTT. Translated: CASGTSGSAGELFF.

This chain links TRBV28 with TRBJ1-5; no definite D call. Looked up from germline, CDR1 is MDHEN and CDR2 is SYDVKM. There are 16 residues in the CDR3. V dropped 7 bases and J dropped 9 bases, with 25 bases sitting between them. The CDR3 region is CASTPREDPLARPQHF. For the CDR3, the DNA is TGTGCCAGCACCCCCCGAGAGGATCCATTAGCTCGGCCCCAGCATTTT.

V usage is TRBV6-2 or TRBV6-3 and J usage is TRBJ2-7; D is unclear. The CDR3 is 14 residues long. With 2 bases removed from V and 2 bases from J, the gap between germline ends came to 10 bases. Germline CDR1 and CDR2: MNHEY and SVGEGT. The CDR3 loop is CASSYSQIPYEQYF. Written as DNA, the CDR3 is TGTGCCAGCAGTTACAGTCAGATCCCCTACGAGCAGTACTTC.

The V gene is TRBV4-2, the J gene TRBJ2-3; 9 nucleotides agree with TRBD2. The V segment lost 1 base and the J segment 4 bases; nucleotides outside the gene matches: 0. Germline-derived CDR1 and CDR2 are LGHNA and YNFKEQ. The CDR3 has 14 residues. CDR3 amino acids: CASSQGTSADTQYF. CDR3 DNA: TGTGCCAGCAGCCAAGGGACTAGCGCAGATACGCAGTATTTT.

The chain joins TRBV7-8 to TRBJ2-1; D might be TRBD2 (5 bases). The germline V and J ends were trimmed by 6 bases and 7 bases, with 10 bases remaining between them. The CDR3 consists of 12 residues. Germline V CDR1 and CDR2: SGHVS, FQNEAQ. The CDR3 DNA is TGTGCCAGCAGGTCAAGCGGAAATGAGCAGTTCTTC. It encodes CASRSSGNEQFF.

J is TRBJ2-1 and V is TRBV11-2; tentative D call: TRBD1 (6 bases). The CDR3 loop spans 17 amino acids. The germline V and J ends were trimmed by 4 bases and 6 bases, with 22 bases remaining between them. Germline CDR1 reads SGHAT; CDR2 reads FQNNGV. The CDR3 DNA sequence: TGTGCCAGCAGCTCCACCGCCAACTACAGGGTGGCCAATGAGCAGTTCTTC. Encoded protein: CASSSTANYRVANEQFF.

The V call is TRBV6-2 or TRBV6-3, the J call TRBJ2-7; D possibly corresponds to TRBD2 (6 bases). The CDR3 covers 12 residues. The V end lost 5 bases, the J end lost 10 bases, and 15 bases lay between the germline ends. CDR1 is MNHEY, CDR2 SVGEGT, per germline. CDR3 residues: CASSPQTGVQYF. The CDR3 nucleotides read TGTGCCAGCAGTCCCCAAACGGGAGTTCAGTACTTC.

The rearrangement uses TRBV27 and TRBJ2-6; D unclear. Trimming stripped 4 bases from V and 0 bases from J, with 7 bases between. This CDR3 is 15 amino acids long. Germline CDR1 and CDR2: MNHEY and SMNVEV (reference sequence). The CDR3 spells CASSSPNSGANVLTF. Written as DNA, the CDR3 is TGTGCCAGCAGTTCACCCAACTCTGGGGCCAACGTCCTGACTTTC.

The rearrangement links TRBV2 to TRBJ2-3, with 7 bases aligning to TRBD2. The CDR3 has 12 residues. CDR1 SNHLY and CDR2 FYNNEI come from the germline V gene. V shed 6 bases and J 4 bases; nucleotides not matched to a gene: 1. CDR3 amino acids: CASSAGADTQYF. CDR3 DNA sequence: TGTGCCAGCAGCGCGGGAGCAGATACGCAGTATTTT.

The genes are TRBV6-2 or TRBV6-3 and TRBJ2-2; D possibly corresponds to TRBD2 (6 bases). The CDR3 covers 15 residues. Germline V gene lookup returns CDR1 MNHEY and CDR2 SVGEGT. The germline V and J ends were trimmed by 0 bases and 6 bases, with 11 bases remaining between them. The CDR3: CASSYSSTSSGELFF. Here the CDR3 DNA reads TGTGCCAGCAGTTACTCCTCGACTAGTTCCGGGGAGCTGTTTTTT.

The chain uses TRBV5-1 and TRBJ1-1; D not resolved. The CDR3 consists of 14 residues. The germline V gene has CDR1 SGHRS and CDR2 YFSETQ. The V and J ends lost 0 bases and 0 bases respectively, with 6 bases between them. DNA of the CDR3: TGCGCCAGCAGCTTGGCCTGGATGAACACTGAAGCTTTCTTT. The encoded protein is CASSLAWMNTEAFF.

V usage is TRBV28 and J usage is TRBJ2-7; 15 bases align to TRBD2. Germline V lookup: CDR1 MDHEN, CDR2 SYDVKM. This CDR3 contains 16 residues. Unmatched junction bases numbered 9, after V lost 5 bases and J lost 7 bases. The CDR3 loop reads CASSHRGLAGGWEQYF. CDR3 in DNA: TGTGCCAGCAGTCACAGGGGACTAGCGGGAGGCTGGGAGCAGTACTTC.

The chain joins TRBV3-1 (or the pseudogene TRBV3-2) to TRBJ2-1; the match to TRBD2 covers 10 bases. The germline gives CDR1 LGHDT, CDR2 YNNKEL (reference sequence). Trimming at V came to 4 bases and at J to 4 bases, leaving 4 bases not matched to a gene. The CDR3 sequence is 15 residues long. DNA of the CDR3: TGTGCCAGCAGCCCCGGGACTAGCGCTTACAATGAGCAGTTCTTC. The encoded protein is CASSPGTSAYNEQFF.

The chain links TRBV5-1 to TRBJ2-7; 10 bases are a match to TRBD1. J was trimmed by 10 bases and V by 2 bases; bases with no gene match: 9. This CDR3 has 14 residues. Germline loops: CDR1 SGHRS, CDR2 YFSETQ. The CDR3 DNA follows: TGCGCCAGCAGCTTCCGGGACAGGGGCCCCTCTCAGTACTTC. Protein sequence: CASSFRDRGPSQYF.

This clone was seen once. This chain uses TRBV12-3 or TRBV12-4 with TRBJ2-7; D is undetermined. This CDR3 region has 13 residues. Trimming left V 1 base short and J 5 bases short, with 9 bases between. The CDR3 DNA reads TGTGCCAGCAGTTTAGTCATGGGGAACGAGCAGTACTTC. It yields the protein CASSLVMGNEQYF.

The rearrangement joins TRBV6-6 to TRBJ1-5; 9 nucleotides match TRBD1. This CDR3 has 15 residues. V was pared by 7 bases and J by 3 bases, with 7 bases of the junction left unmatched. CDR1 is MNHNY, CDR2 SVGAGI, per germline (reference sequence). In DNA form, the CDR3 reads TGTGCCAGCACCTGGGACAGGGCAGCCAATCAGCCCCAGCATTTT. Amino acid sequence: CASTWDRAANQPQHF.

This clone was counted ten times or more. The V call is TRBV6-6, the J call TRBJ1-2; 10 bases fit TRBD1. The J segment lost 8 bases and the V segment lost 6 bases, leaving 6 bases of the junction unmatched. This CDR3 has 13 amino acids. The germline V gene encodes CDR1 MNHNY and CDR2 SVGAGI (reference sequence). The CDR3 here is CASRPGQGLGYTF. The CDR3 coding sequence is TGTGCCAGCAGGCCGGGACAGGGGCTGGGCTACACCTTC.

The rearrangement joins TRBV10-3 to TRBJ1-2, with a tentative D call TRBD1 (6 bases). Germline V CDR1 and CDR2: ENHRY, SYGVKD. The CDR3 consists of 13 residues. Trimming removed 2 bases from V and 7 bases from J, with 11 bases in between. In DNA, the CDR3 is TGTGCCATCAGTGAGCAGGGGAGGGTTGGCTACACCTTC. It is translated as CAISEQGRVGYTF.

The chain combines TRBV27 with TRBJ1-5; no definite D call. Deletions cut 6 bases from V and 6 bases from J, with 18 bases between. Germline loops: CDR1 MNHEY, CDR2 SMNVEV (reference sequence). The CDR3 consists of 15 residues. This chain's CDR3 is CASSVDGRNPQPQHF. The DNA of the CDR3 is TGTGCCAGCAGCGTGGACGGCCGCAATCCTCAGCCCCAGCATTTT.

The CDR3 DNA reads TGTGCCAGCAGTTCTAGGGTTGGTTCACCCCTCCACTTT. It specifies CASSSRVGSPLHF. J is TRBJ1-6 and V is TRBV27, with D unresolved. V was trimmed by 4 bases and J by 9 bases, leaving 10 bases between them. The CDR3 is 13 amino acids. CDR1 is MNHEY and CDR2 is SMNVEV in the germline V gene (reference sequence).

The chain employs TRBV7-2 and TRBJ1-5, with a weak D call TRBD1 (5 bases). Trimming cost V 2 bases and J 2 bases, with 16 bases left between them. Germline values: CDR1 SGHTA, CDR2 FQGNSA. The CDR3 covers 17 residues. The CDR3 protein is CASSLRGGGFGNQPQHF. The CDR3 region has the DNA TGTGCCAGCAGCTTAAGGGGCGGCGGGTTCGGCAATCAGCCCCAGCATTTT.

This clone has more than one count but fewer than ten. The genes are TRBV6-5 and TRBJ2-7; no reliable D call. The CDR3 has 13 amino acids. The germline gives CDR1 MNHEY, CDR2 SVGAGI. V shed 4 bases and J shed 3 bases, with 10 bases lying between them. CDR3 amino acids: CASSSSSDYEQYF. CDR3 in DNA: TGTGCCAGCAGTTCGAGCTCAGACTACGAGCAGTACTTC.